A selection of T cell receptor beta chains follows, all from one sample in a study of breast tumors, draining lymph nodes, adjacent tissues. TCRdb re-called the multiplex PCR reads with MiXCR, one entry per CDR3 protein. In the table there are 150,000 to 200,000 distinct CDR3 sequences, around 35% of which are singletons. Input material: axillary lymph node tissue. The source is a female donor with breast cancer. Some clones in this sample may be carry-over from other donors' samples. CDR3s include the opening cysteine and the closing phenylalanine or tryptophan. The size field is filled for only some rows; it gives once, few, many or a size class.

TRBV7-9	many	CASSPRLARYNEQFF
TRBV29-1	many	CSAQGSTSGYYEQYF
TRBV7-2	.	CASRLGRGSFSGNTIYF
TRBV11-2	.	CASSPDRRSAQYF
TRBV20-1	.	CSARGTGTGTQNIQYF
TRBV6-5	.	CASYPGTNTGELFF
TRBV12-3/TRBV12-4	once	CASSFMGQGTGTQYF
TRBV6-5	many	CASSFGLAGEVGETQYF
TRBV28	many	CASRPEQGRKSPLHF
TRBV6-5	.	CASSRTPDEKLFF
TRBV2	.	CASSGADSGANVLTF
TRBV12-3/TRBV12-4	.	CGSSSPWGQGTYNEQFF
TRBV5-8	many	CASSLPGIGPETQYF
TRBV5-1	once	CASSLEDTNRPQHF
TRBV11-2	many	CASSLAQGYGYTF
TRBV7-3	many	CASSWGKGQNTGELFF
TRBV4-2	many	CASSQVGGASDEQFF
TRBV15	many	CATSRLENEGTQYF
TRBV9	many	CASSSGSNTGELFF
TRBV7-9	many	CASSKSNQPQHF
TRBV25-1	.	CASSANRDGPYEQYF
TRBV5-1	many	CASSHGTDTQYF
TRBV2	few	CASRDTGGNTEAFF
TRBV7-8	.	CASSTPTGSSGNTIYF
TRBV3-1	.	CASSQKTGGACSNQPQHF
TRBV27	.	CASTAQGRNTEAFF
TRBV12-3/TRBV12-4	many	CASSLKGQGSYEQYF
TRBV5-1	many	CASSFRTMGADTQYF
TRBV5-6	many	CASSRRGGTQETQYF
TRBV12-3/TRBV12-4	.	CASSLVTAEKLFF
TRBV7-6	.	CASSLEGGTEAF
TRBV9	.	CASSVDSGGGNQPQHF
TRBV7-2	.	CVSSSSGGVHNEQFF
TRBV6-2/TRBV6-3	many	CASVTRGAYNEQFF
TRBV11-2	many	CASSLEGQGPYEQYF
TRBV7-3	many	CASSERTTGANVLTF
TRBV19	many	CASQPPGQGFNEQFF
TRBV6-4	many	CASSLGVPYGYTF
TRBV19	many	CASSPGQGINEQYF
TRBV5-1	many	CASTLQQGRNTGELFF
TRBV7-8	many	CASSLASGNGYTF
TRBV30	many	CAWTGQTFASPLHF
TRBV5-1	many	CASSLGGTGPYEQYF
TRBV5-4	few	CASSTGLAGGGGEQFF
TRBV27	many	CASSSRNRGPSGEQYF
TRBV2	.	CASRPGARDGYQPQHF
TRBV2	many	CASSTGNEKLFF
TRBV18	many	CASSPPIPDTQYF
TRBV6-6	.	CASSLPPRGSEQFF
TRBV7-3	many	CASSPGSQETQYF
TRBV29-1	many	CSVGARRGGDTIYF
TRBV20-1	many	CSAGGQGHYGYTF
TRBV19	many	CASRDGSTDTQYF